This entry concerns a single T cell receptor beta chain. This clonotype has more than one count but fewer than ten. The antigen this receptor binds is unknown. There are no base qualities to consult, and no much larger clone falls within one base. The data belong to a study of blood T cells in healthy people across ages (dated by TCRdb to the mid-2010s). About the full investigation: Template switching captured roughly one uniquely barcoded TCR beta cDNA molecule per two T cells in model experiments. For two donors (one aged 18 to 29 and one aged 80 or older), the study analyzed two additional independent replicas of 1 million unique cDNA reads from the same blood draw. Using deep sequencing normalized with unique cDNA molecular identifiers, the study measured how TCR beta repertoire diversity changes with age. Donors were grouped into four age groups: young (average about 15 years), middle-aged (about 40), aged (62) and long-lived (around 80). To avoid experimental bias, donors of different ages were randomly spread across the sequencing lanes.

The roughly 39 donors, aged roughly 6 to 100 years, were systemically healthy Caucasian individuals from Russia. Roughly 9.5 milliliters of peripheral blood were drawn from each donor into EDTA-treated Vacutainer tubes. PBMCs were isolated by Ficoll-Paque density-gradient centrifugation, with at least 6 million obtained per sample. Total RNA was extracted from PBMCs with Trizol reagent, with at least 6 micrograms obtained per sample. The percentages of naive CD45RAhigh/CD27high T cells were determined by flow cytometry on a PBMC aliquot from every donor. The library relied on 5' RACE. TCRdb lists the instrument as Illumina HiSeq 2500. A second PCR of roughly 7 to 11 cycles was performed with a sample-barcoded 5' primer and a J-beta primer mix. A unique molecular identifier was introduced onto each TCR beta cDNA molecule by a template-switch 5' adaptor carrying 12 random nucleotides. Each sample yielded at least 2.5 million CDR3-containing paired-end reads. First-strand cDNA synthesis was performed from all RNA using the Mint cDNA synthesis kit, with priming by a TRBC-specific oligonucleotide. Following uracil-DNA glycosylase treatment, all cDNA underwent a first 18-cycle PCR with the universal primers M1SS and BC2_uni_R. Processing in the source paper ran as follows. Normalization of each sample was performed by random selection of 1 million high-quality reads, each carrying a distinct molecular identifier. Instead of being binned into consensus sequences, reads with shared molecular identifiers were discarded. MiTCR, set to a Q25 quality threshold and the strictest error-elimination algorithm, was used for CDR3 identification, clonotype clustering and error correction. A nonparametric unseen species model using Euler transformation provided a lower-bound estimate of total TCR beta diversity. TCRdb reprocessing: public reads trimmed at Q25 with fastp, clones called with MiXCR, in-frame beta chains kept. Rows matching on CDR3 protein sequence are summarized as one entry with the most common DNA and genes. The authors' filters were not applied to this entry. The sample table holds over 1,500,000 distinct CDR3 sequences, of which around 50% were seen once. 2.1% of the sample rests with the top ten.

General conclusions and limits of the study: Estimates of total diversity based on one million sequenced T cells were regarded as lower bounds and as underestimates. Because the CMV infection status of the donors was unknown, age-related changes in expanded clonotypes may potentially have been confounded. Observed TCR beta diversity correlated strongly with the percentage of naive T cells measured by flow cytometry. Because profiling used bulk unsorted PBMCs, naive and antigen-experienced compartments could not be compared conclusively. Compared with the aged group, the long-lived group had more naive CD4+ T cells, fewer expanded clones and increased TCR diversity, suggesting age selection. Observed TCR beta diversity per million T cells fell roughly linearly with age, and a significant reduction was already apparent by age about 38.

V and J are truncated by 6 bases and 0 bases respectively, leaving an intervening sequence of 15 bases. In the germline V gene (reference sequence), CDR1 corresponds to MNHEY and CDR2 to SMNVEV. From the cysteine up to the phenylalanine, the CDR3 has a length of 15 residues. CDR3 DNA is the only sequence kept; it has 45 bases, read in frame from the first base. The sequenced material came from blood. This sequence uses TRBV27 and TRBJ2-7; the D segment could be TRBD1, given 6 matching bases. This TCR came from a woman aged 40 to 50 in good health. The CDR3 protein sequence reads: CASRAKGQSSYEQYF. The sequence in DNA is TGTGCCAGCAGAGCGAAAGGACAGAGCTCCTACGAGCAGTACTTC.